This T cell receptor beta chain derives from a study of blood T cells in healthy people across ages. V dropped 4 bases and J dropped 5 bases, with 3 bases sitting between them. The CDR3 spans 11 residues. CDR1 and CDR2 (germline): SGHTA, FQGNSA. This clonotype showed up many times. PCR was performed a second time for 7 to 11 cycles using a sample-barcoded 5' primer and a J-beta primer mix. A tag from a template-switch adaptor with 12 random nucleotides marked each cDNA molecule. TCRdb re-analysed the 5' RACE reads in MiXCR, keeping a single row per CDR3 protein. This sample yields some 1,800,000 distinct CDR3 sequences, of which approximately 40% are seen a single time; roughly 23% belongs to the top ten.

V gene TRBV7-2 combines with J gene TRBJ2-1; D unresolved. The specimen sequenced was blood. This receptor was obtained from a human donor in good health. CDR3 loop: CASSYNNEQFF. In DNA form, the CDR3 reads TGTGCCAGCAGCTATAACAATGAGCAGTTCTTC.